Following are 16 T cell receptor beta chains from one sample sequenced in a study of T cell clones after liver transplantation. Sequencing used immunoSEQ multiplex PCR; TCRdb keeps in-frame clones, though not all of them. The table includes about 24,000 clones, approximately 71% detected once. The sequencing here drew on CD4+ T cells from blood, taken before liver transplant. These receptor sequences come from a human donor who received a liver transplant.

This clone has a single count. The rearrangement joins TRBV28 to TRBJ1-5; possible D gene TRBD1, 6 bases. The V end lost 2 bases, the J end lost 6 bases, and 17 bases lay between the germline ends. The CDR3 has 16 residues. CDR1 is MDHEN and CDR2 is SYDVKM in the germline V gene. CDR3 loop: CASSLIGRGDLQPQHF. CDR3 coding DNA: TGTGCCAGCAGTTTAATCGGCAGGGGAGATCTTCAGCCCCAGCATTTT.

CDR3 DNA: TGTGCCAGCAGTACAAACAGATTGAACACTGAAGCTTTCTTT. Protein: CASSTNRLNTEAFF. This chain joins TRBV27 and TRBJ1-1; D is ambiguous. CDR1 is MNHEY and CDR2 is SMNVEV in the germline V gene (reference sequence). This CDR3 contains 14 residues. With 5 bases removed from V and 0 bases from J, the gap between germline ends came to 10 bases.

Remarks on this clone: One end of the junction does not line up with germline, which may come from a read error. The V gene is TRBV19, the J gene TRBJ1-2; D not certain. The CDR3 is made up of 13 amino acids. Germline V CDR1 and CDR2: LNHDA, SQIVND (reference sequence). CDR3 in amino acids: CASSLDVIYGYTF. In DNA, the CDR3 is TGTGCCAGTAGTCTAGACGTTATCTATGGCTACACCTTC.

This clone was counted once. The V and J genes are TRBV27 and TRBJ1-4, with 10 bases that match TRBD1. The CDR3 runs 14 residues. Unmatched junction bases numbered 4, after V lost 5 bases and J lost 7 bases. The germline V gene has CDR1 MNHEY and CDR2 SMNVEV (reference sequence). The CDR3 DNA reads as TGTGCCAGCAGTACGACAGGGGGCAGTGAAAAACTGTTTTTT. It codes for CASSTTGGSEKLFF.

The chain carries TRBV29-1 and TRBJ2-1; 9 nucleotides match TRBD2. The length of the CDR3 is 14 residues. In germline, CDR1 is SQVTM, CDR2 ANQGSEA. With V trimmed by 3 bases and J by 5 bases, 5 bases remained unmatched. The CDR3 DNA is TGCAGCGTTGATGCTAGCGGGATCAACAATGAGCAGTTCTTC. Its translation is CSVDASGINNEQFF.

This clone was found a few times. V usage is TRBV7-2 and J usage is TRBJ2-7, with D tentatively TRBD2 (6 bases). Germline loops: CDR1 SGHTA, CDR2 FQGNSA. The CDR3 spans 12 residues. V lost 2 bases and J 5 bases, leaving 7 bases between the germline ends. The CDR3 region has the DNA TGTGCCAGCAGCTTATGGGGGGACGAGCAGTACTTC. It translates to CASSLWGDEQYF.

This clone was counted between two and nine times. This rearrangement joins TRBV10-1 to TRBJ2-2; 7 positions agree with TRBD2. The CDR3 is made up of 14 amino acids. CDR1 and CDR2 (germline): WNHNN, SYGVQD (reference sequence). The J segment lost 1 base and the V segment lost 11 bases, leaving 7 bases of the junction unmatched. The CDR3 DNA reads TGCGCCGGACGGTCGGGGGGGAACACCGGGGAGCTGTTTTTT. This sequence encodes CAGRSGGNTGELFF.

The chain combines TRBV6-1 with TRBJ2-7; D perhaps matches TRBD1 (6 bases). V lost 0 bases and J 0 bases, leaving 9 bases between the germline ends. Germline V gene lookup returns CDR1 MNHNS and CDR2 SASEGT. This CDR3 is 15 amino acids long. The CDR3 loop is CASSEAQGSSYEQYF. The DNA for the CDR3 is TGTGCCAGCAGTGAAGCGCAGGGGAGCTCCTACGAGCAGTACTTC.

CDR3 coding DNA: TGTGCCAGCAGCTGGACTAGCGGGACCGAGCAGTACGTC. This gives the protein CASSWTSGTEQYV. The chain recombines TRBV7-2 with TRBJ2-7, with 12 bases lining up with TRBD2. From germline, CDR1 is SGHTA and CDR2 FQGNSA. This CDR3 spans 13 amino acids. The junction had 1 base not matched to a gene; V was cut back by 4 bases and J by 6 bases.

The gene calls are TRBV15 and TRBJ1-3, with D unresolved. Germline V gene sequence: CDR1 LNHNV, CDR2 YYDKDF (reference sequence). CDR3 length equals 18 residues. Trimming removed 0 bases from V and 0 bases from J, with 15 bases in between. The CDR3 DNA follows: TGTGCCACCAGCAGAGATCGGGGAGCAGGAATCTCTGGAAACACCATATATTTT. Protein: CATSRDRGAGISGNTIYF. Supplemented by reference TRBV15 and TRBJ1-3, the full variable domain reads DAMVIQNPRYQVTQFGKPVTLSCSQTLNHNVMYWYQQKSSQAPKLLFHYYDKDFNNEADTPDNFQSRRPNTSFCFLDIRSPGLGDTAMYLCATSRDRGAGISGNTIYFGEGSWLTVV.

The V gene is TRBV15, the J gene TRBJ2-2; tentative D call: TRBD1 (6 bases). The V end was cut by 3 bases, the J end by 6 bases, with 11 bases between. The CDR3 has 14 amino acids. Germline CDR1 LNHNV, CDR2 YYDKDF (reference sequence). The CDR3 sequence is CATSRVQGAGELFF. The CDR3 DNA reads as TGTGCCACCAGCAGGGTACAGGGCGCCGGGGAGCTGTTTTTT.

The chain combines TRBV30 with TRBJ2-5, with D hard to call. The germline gives CDR1 GTSNPN, CDR2 SVGIG (reference sequence). This CDR3 spans 11 amino acids. Between the trimmed V and J ends, which lost 2 bases and 5 bases, there was a span of 6 bases. DNA of the CDR3: TGTGCCTGGAGTCCGTCGGAGACCCAGTACTTC. Translating gives CAWSPSETQYF.

The V call is TRBV25-1, the J call TRBJ2-7; a weak D match, TRBD2 (6 bases). V lost 4 bases, J lost 0 bases, and 19 bases lay in between. The CDR3 runs 17 residues. Germline lookup yields CDR1 MGHDK and CDR2 SYGVNS. CDR3 bases: TGTGCCAGCAGTGGCGAAGGGAGGATTAGCGACTCCTACGAGCAGTACTTC. Its translation is CASSGEGRISDSYEQYF.

The chain joins TRBV7-2 to TRBJ2-7; 10 bases are shared with TRBD2. Trimming took 3 bases from V and 1 from J; bases not matched to a gene: 15. This CDR3 contains 19 residues. The germline gives CDR1 SGHTA, CDR2 FQGNSA. The CDR3 here is CASSFKTKPPSGRSYEQYV. Here the CDR3 DNA reads TGTGCCAGCAGCTTTAAGACCAAACCCCCTAGCGGGAGATCCTACGAGCAGTACGTC.

This clone was picked up a small number of times. The CDR3 protein is CASSRLGRRAYEQYF. CDR3 nucleotides: TGTGCCAGCAGCAGACTCGGCCGGCGGGCCTACGAGCAGTACTTC. This chain uses TRBV11-2 with TRBJ2-7, with a possible D match to TRBD2 (5 bases). The CDR3 loop spans 15 amino acids. The V end lost 5 bases, the J end lost 2 bases, and 16 bases lay between the germline ends. Germline V gene data show CDR1 as SGHAT and CDR2 as FQNNGV.

The gene calls are TRBV19 and TRBJ2-5; no clear D gene. Germline CDR1 is LNHDA and CDR2 is SQIVND (reference sequence). This CDR3 has 11 amino acids. V shed 5 bases and J shed 7 bases, with 8 bases lying between them. The CDR3 loop reads CASSSEATQYF. The CDR3 nucleotides read TGTGCCAGTAGTTCAGAGGCGACCCAGTACTTC.